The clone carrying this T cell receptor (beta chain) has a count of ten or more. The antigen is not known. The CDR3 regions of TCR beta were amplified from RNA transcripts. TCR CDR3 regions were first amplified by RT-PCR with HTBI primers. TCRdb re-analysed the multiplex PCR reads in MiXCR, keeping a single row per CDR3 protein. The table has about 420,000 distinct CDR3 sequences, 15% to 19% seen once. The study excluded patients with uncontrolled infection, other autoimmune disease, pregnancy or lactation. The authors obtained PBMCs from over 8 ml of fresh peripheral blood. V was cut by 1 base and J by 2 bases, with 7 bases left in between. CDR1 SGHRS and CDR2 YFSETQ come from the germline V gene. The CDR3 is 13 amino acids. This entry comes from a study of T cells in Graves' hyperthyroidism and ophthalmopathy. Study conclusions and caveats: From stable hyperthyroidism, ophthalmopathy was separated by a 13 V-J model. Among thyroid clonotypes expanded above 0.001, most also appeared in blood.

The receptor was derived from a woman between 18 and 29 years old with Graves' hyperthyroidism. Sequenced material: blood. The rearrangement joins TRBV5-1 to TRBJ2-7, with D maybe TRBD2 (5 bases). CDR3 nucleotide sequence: TGCGCCAGCAGCTTGAGCGGCCCCTACGAGCAGTACTTC. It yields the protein CASSLSGPYEQYF.